These 27 T cell receptor beta chains were sequenced from one sample in a study of blood T cell repertoires in COVID-19. Sequencing used immunoSEQ multiplex PCR; TCRdb keeps in-frame clones, though not all of them. The sample yields a few hundred thousand clones, approximately 84% seen once. Sequencing was done on a sample of PBMCs or T cells enriched from blood (not recorded which). All receptors derive from a man aged 35 to 55 who had recovered from COVID-19.

The chain couples TRBV28 to TRBJ1-5; 7 bases line up with TRBD1. Germline V CDR1 and CDR2: MDHEN, SYDVKM. J lost 0 bases, V lost 5 bases, and 7 bases had no gene match. The length of the CDR3 is 16 residues. The CDR3 spells CASSQDRTYSNQPQHF. The DNA of the CDR3 is TGTGCCAGCAGTCAGGACAGGACTTATAGCAATCAGCCCCAGCATTTT.

The rearrangement uses TRBV27 and TRBJ1-4; D unclear. Germline V lookup: CDR1 MNHEY, CDR2 SMNVEV (reference sequence). This CDR3 has 15 residues. The V gene lost 1 base and the J gene lost 4 bases, with 10 bases spanning the gap. The CDR3 protein is CASSLYPTVNEKLFF. For the CDR3, the DNA is TGTGCCAGCAGTTTATACCCTACAGTTAATGAAAAACTGTTTTTT.

The V gene is TRBV5-1, the J gene TRBJ2-2; TRBD1 might be the D (5 bases). Trimming cost V 9 bases and J 1 base, with 13 bases left between them. There are 14 residues in the CDR3. Germline loops: CDR1 SGHRS, CDR2 YFSETQ. The CDR3 sequence is CATKTALNTGELFF. The CDR3, as DNA: TGCGCCACTAAGACAGCCCTGAACACCGGGGAGCTGTTTTTT.

The chain is built from TRBV2 and TRBJ1-6, with a tentative D call TRBD1 (5 bases). The germline gives CDR1 SNHLY, CDR2 FYNNEI. CDR3 length equals 16 residues. Trimming removed 5 bases from V and 8 bases from J, with 19 bases in between. In nucleotides, the CDR3 is TGTGCCAGCAGTCGCAACGGGGGTGGTGTTGATTCACCCCTCCACTTT. As protein: CASSRNGGGVDSPLHF.

The rearrangement uses TRBV29-1 and TRBJ1-1; the match to TRBD1 covers 11 bases. From germline, CDR1 is SQVTM and CDR2 ANQGSEA. This CDR3 has 14 residues. The V gene end was trimmed by 6 bases and the J gene end by 4 bases; junction bases not matched to a gene: 7. The CDR3 sequence: CSVRTGGRSTEAFF. CDR3 nucleotides: TGCAGCGTCCGGACAGGGGGCCGTAGCACTGAAGCTTTCTTT.

The J gene is TRBJ1-6, the V gene TRBV3-1 (or the pseudogene TRBV3-2); D gene uncertain. Germline V gene sequence: CDR1 LGHDT, CDR2 YNNKEL (reference sequence). V lost 1 base and J lost 4, with 8 bases in between. The CDR3 runs 15 residues. The CDR3 bases are TGTGCCAGCAGCCAAGGATACGGTTATAATTCACCCCTCCACTTT. Amino acid sequence: CASSQGYGYNSPLHF.

This chain joins TRBV7-2 and TRBJ1-4, with 7 positions matching TRBD1. CDR1 is SGHTA, CDR2 FQGNSA, per germline. J was trimmed by 4 bases and V by 5 bases; bases with no gene match: 4. The CDR3 runs to 14 residues. The CDR3 DNA follows: TGTGCCAGCAGCCAGGGACAGCTTAATGAAAAACTGTTTTTT. Its translation is CASSQGQLNEKLFF.

This chain connects TRBV14 to TRBJ2-7; TRBD1 matches at 9 bases. The CDR3 consists of 14 residues. The V gene end was trimmed by 4 bases and the J gene end by 3 bases; junction bases not matched to a gene: 4. Germline CDR1 SGHDN, CDR2 FVKESK. Written as DNA, the CDR3 is TGTGCCAGCAGCCCCGGGACAGGGCGCTACGAGCAGTACTTC. It encodes CASSPGTGRYEQYF.

V is TRBV15 and J is TRBJ2-7, with TRBD2 identical over 13 bases. Germline-derived CDR1 and CDR2 are LNHNV and YYDKDF (reference sequence). With 1 base clipped from V and 4 bases from J, the junction kept 4 bases outside the gene matches. This CDR3 is built from 16 residues. CDR3 sequence reads: CATSRVGLAGKYEQYF. Here the CDR3 DNA reads TGTGCCACCAGCAGAGTGGGACTAGCGGGAAAGTACGAGCAGTACTTC.

This sequence joins TRBV2 and TRBJ1-2, with a tentative D call TRBD1 (6 bases). This CDR3 is built from 13 residues. Looked up from germline, CDR1 is SNHLY and CDR2 is FYNNEI. The germline V and J ends were trimmed by 7 bases and 8 bases, with 17 bases remaining between them. The CDR3 DNA follows: TGTGCCAGCACGAGAGACCCCGGGACAGGCTACACCTTC. Its protein product is CASTRDPGTGYTF.

V and J are TRBV5-1 and TRBJ1-2; D is undetermined. This CDR3 region has 13 residues. Germline-derived CDR1 and CDR2 are SGHRS and YFSETQ. V was pared by 0 bases and J by 4 bases, with 7 bases between. In DNA, the CDR3 is TGCGCCAGCAGCTTGGTCTCAGTCTATGGCTACACCTTC. Its protein is CASSLVSVYGYTF.

The V gene is TRBV11-2, the J gene TRBJ2-1; perhaps TRBD1 as D (5 bases). This CDR3 is built from 15 residues. Looked up from germline, CDR1 is SGHAT and CDR2 is FQNNGV. Trimming shortened V by 3 bases and J by 7 bases, and 16 bases separated the two germline ends. In DNA, the CDR3 is TGTGCCAGCAGCTTGGAGCCGTTTCAGGGAAATGAGCAGTTCTTC. It specifies CASSLEPFQGNEQFF. Drawing the rest from reference TRBV11-2 and TRBJ2-1, the complete variable domain is EAGVAQSPRYKIIEKRQSVAFWCNPISGHATLYWYQQILGQGPKLLIQFQNNGVVDDSQLPKDRFSAERLKGVDSTLKIQPAKLEDSAVYLCASSLEPFQGNEQFFGPGTRLTVL.

J is TRBJ1-1 and V is TRBV7-2, with D maybe TRBD1 (5 bases). The V and J ends lost 2 bases and 2 bases respectively, with 12 bases between them. This CDR3 has 15 residues. From germline, CDR1 is SGHTA and CDR2 FQGNSA. CDR3 protein: CASSLTGKSNTEAFF. The CDR3 bases are TGTGCCAGCAGCTTAACAGGCAAATCAAACACTGAAGCTTTCTTT.

The chain joins TRBV27 to TRBJ2-3, with 14 bases lining up with TRBD2. The germline gives CDR1 MNHEY, CDR2 SMNVEV (reference sequence). V lost 3 bases and J lost 4; bases outside the gene matches: 9. The CDR3 length is 18 residues. CDR3 loop: CASSFTLGLAGVPDTQYF. The CDR3 bases are TGTGCCAGCAGTTTCACCCTGGGACTAGCGGGAGTCCCAGATACGCAGTATTTT.

This chain uses TRBV18 with TRBJ1-5, with unresolved D. Between the trimmed V and J ends, which lost 2 bases and 1 base, there was a span of 9 bases. Germline V gene data show CDR1 as KGHSH and CDR2 as LQKENI. The CDR3 is 15 residues long. CDR3 sequence reads: CASSPEGNSNQPQHF. CDR3 DNA sequence: TGTGCCAGCTCACCAGAGGGTAACAGCAATCAGCCCCAGCATTTT.

The gene calls are TRBV10-3 and TRBJ2-3, with 9 bases lining up with TRBD1. The CDR3 spans 14 residues. Germline V CDR1 and CDR2: ENHRY, SYGVKD. With V trimmed by 9 bases and J by 0 bases, 4 bases remained unmatched. The CDR3 DNA is TGTGCCATAGGGACAGGGTCTAGCACAGATACGCAGTATTTT. Its translation is CAIGTGSSTDTQYF.

This clone was recorded only once. The gene calls are TRBV19 and TRBJ2-6; no definite D call. The length of the CDR3 is 17 residues. V gave up 3 bases and J gave up 0 bases, with 12 bases separating them. The germline V gene encodes CDR1 LNHDA and CDR2 SQIVND (reference sequence). CDR3 DNA sequence: TGTGCCAGTAGTATTTCGGCCCCTAGCTCTGGGGCCAACGTCCTGACTTTC. Amino acid sequence: CASSISAPSSGANVLTF.

This clone was observed many times. This sequence joins TRBV7-9 and TRBJ2-1; D not resolved. Per the germline V gene, CDR1 is SEHNR and CDR2 is FQNEAQ (reference sequence). Trimming pared 7 bases from V and 8 bases from J, leaving 21 bases between. CDR3 size: 15 residues. The CDR3 DNA reads TGTGCCAGCAAACCTAAAGTCCGGTTGGGCGATGAGCAGTTCTTC. Its translation: CASKPKVRLGDEQFF.

The V gene is TRBV29-1, the J gene TRBJ2-7, with D uncertain. This CDR3 has 11 amino acids. Trimming took off 3 bases at V and 3 bases at J, with 6 bases between the two ends. The germline gives CDR1 SQVTM, CDR2 ANQGSEA. CDR3 in amino acids: CSVEFSYEQYF. The CDR3, as DNA: TGCAGCGTTGAGTTTAGCTACGAGCAGTACTTC.

The rearrangement uses TRBV3-1 (or the pseudogene TRBV3-2) and TRBJ1-3, with a tentative D call TRBD1 (6 bases). Germline-derived CDR1 and CDR2 are LGHDT and YNNKEL (reference sequence). V lost 3 bases and J 2 bases, leaving 26 bases between the germline ends. This CDR3 is built from 20 residues. CDR3 region: CASSHLIQIEQGVTGNTIYF. As DNA, the CDR3 is TGTGCCAGCAGCCATCTAATTCAGATAGAACAGGGAGTAACTGGAAACACCATATATTTT.

The chain has TRBV11-1 and TRBJ2-1, with D perhaps matching TRBD1 (7 bases). Trimming took 0 bases from V and 3 from J, leaving 9 bases between them. Germline lookup yields CDR1 SGHAT and CDR2 FQDESV (reference sequence). The CDR3 consists of 15 residues. CDR3 residues: CASSLAQGGYNEQFF. CDR3 in DNA: TGTGCCAGCAGCTTAGCGCAGGGGGGCTACAATGAGCAGTTCTTC.

The V gene is TRBV28, the J gene TRBJ2-7; 12 positions match TRBD2. V dropped 6 bases and J dropped 0; count of bases not matched to a gene: 3. Germline V lookup: CDR1 MDHEN, CDR2 SYDVKM. This CDR3 has 15 amino acids. The CDR3 loop is CASSLTSGSSYEQYF. CDR3 DNA: TGTGCCAGCAGCCTGACTAGCGGGAGCTCCTACGAGCAGTACTTC.

V usage is TRBV30 and J usage is TRBJ1-5; D is perhaps TRBD1 (5 bases). CDR1 GTSNPN and CDR2 SVGIG come from the germline V gene (reference sequence). The V end lost 0 bases, the J end lost 4 bases, and 13 bases lay between the germline ends. The CDR3 is made up of 15 amino acids. In DNA form, the CDR3 reads TGTGCCTGGAGTGTACGGGGCGGGGCAAATCAGCCCCAGCATTTT. Protein product: CAWSVRGGANQPQHF.

V and J are TRBV21-1 and TRBJ2-5; the DNA was not compared with TRBD1, the D call given in the table. TRBV21-1 is termed a pseudogene. The CDR3 is 15 residues long. The DNA of the CDR3 is TGTGCCAGCAGCAATTTCGGACAGGGCCAAGAGACCCAGTACTTC. Its translation is CASSNFGQGQETQYF.

V is TRBV6-2 or TRBV6-3 and J is TRBJ2-1, with TRBD1 matching 7 bases. In germline, CDR1 is MNHEY, CDR2 SVGEGT. The CDR3 runs 14 residues. The J segment lost 6 bases and the V segment lost 0 bases, leaving 2 bases of the junction unmatched. The CDR3 nucleotides are TGTGCCAGCAGTTACTCGGGACAGTTCAATGAGCAGTTCTTC. Its protein product is CASSYSGQFNEQFF.

This chain joins TRBV19 and TRBJ1-1; D unclear. Trimming stripped 0 bases from V and 6 bases from J, with 5 bases between. The germline CDR1 and CDR2 sequences are LNHDA and SQIVND (reference sequence). This CDR3 region has 12 residues. The CDR3 bases are TGTGCCAGTAGTATAGAGAGGGCTGAAGCTTTCTTT. It specifies CASSIERAEAFF.

The gene calls are TRBV18 and TRBJ2-5, with 11 bases fitting TRBD2. The germline gives CDR1 KGHSH, CDR2 LQKENI. Unmatched junction bases numbered 9, after V lost 4 bases and J lost 5 bases. This CDR3 spans 16 amino acids. CDR3 DNA: TGTGCCAGCTCACTATTAGCGGGAGGGCCCCGGGAGACCCAGTACTTC. Translated: CASSLLAGGPRETQYF. Variable domain in full (rest from reference TRBV18 and TRBJ2-5): NAGVMQNPRHLVRRRGQEARLRCSPMKGHSHVYWYRQLPEEGLKFMVYLQKENIIDESGMPKERFSAEFPKEGPSILRIQQVVRGDSAAYFCASSLLAGGPRETQYFGPGTRLLVL.